The rows below give T cell receptor beta chains drawn from one sample of a study of blood T cell repertoires in COVID-19. Generated by immunoSEQ multiplex PCR, the TCRdb table keeps only in-frame clones and is missing some. The repertoire includes about 220,000 clones, around 91% of them detected once, and about 14% sits in the top ten. Sequencing was done on a sample of PBMCs or T cells enriched from blood (not recorded which). Receptor source: a man between 25 and 39 years old who had been exposed to COVID-19. Both conserved end residues are part of each CDR3.

V | CDR3
TRBV18 | CASSPRTGNEKLFF
TRBV5-1 | CASSLADLGLAKETQYF
TRBV5-1 | CASSSKRGPNTDTQYF
TRBV27 | CASSLSLLAGGHNEQFF
TRBV9 | CASEQGTGELFF
TRBV5-1 | CASSSGQMNTEAFF
TRBV9 | CASSAPPLHF
TRBV5-6 | CASSPQGYSSPLHF
TRBV25-1 | CASSTIGEGGYTF
TRBV6-5 | CASSYARGSTDTQYF